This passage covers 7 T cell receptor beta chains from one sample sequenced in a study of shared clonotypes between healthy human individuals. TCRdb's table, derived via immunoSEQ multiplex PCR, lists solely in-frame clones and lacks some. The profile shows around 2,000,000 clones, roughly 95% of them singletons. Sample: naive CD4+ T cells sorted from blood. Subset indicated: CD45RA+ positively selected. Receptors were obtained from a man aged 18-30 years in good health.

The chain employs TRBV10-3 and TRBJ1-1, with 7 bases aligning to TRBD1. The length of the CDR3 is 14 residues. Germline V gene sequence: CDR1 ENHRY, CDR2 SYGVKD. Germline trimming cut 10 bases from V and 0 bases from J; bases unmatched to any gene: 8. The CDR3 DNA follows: TGTGCCACTCTTAGGGGGCTACTGAACACTGAAGCTTTCTTT. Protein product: CATLRGLLNTEAFF.

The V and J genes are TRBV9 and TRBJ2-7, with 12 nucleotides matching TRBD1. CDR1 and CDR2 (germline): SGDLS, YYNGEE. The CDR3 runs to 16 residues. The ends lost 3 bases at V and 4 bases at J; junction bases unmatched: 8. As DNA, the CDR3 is TGTGCCAGCAGCGAGGGGAGGGACAGGGGGCGATACGAGCAGTACTTC. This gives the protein CASSEGRDRGRYEQYF.

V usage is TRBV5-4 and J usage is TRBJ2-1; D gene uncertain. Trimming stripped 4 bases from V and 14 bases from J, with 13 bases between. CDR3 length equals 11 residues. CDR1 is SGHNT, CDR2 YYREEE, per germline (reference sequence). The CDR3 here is CASSLSDLEFF. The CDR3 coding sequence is TGTGCCAGCAGCCTTAGTGATCTGGAGTTCTTC. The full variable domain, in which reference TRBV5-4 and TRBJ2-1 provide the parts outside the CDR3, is ETGVTQSPTHLIKTRGQQVTLRCSSQSGHNTVSWYQQALGQGPQFIFQYYREEENGRGNFPPRFSGLQFPNYSSELNVNALELDDSALYLCASSLSDLEFFGPGTRLTVL.

The CDR3 bases are TGTGCCAGCAGCTTAGGATTGGCAACAGGGAAGAGCAATGAGCAGTTCTTC. Translation gives CASSLGLATGKSNEQFF. V gene TRBV7-2 combines with J gene TRBJ2-1; possibly TRBD1 for D (6 bases). Germline V lookup: CDR1 SGHTA, CDR2 FQGNSA. The CDR3 sequence is 17 residues long. V lost 1 base and J lost 6, with 19 bases in between.

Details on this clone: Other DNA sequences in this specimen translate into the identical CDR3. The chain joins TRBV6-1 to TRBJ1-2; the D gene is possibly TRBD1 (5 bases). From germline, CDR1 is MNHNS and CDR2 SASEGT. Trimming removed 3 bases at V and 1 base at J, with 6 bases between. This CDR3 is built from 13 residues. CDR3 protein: CASSERGNYGYTF. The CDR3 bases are TGTGCCAGCAGTGAGAGGGGTAACTATGGCTACACCTTC.

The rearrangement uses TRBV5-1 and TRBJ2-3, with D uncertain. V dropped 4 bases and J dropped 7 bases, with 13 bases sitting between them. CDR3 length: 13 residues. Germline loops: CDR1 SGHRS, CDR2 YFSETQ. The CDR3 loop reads CASSLEAYYTQYF. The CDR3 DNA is TGCGCCAGCAGCCTAGAGGCGTACTATACGCAGTATTTT.

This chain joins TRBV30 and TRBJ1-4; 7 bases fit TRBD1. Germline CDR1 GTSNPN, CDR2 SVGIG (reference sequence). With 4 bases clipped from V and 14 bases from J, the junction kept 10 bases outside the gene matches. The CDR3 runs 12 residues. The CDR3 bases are TGTGCCTGGACCCAATCGGGACAGACGCTGTTTTTT. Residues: CAWTQSGQTLFF.